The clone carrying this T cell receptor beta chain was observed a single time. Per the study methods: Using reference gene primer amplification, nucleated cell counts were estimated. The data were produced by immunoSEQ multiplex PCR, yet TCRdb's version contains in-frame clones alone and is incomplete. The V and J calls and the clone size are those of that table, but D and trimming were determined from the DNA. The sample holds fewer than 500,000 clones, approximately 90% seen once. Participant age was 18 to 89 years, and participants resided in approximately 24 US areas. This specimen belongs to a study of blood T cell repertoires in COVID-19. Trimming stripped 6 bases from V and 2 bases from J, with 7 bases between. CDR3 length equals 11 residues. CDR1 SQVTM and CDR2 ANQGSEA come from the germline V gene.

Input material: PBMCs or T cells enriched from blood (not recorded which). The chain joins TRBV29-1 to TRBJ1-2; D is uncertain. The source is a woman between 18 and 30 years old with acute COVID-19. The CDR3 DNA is TGCAGCGTGAACCAGAACTATGGCTACACCTTC. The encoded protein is CSVNQNYGYTF. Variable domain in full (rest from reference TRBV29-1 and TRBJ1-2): SAVISQKPSRDICQRGTSLTIQCQVDSQVTMMFWYRQQPGQSLTLIATANQGSEATYESGFVIDKFPISRPNLTFSTLTVSNMSPEDSSIYLCSVNQNYGYTFGSGTRLTVV.